This T cell receptor beta chain came from a study of blood T cell repertoires in COVID-19. Looking at the study overall: T cells, B-cell-depleted T cells, or PBMCs provided the cDNA or gDNA that served as material.

Trimming left V 4 bases short and J 3 bases short, with 16 bases between. In germline, CDR1 is SGHRS, CDR2 YFSETQ. CDR3 length equals 15 residues. The protocol was immunoSEQ multiplex PCR, while the TCRdb copy is restricted to in-frame clones and leaves out a portion. The sample has about 110,000 clones, 71% seen once. This TCR was sampled from a human donor with acute or convalescent COVID-19. The donor label of this sample is uncertain. V is TRBV5-1 and J is TRBJ1-1; tentatively, D is TRBD1 (5 bases). Source material: peripheral blood. The CDR3 DNA is TGCGCCAGCAGCCTGATGCTGGCGGGGGACACTGAAGCTTTCTTT. Its protein is CASSLMLAGDTEAFF.